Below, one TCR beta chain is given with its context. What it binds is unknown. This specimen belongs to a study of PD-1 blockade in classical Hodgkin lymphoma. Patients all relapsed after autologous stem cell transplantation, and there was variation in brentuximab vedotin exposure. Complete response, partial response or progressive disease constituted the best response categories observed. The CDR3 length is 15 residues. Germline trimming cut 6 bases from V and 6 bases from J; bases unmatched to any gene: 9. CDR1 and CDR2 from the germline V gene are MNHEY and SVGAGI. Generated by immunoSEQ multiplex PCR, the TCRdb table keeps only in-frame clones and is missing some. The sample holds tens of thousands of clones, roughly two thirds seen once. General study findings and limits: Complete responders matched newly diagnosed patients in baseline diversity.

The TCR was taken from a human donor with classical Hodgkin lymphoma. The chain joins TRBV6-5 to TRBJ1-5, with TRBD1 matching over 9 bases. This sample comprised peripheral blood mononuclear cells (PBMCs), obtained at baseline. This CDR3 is CASSSDRGIVQPQHF. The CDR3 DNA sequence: TGTGCCAGCAGCTCGGACAGGGGTATCGTTCAGCCCCAGCATTTT.